Listed below are T cell receptor beta chains from one sample, sequenced in a study of T cell responses to AZD1222 COVID-19 vaccine. Data came from immunoSEQ multiplex PCR; TCRdb stores just in-frame clones and leaves some out. The table shows 150,000 to 200,000 clones, with around 93% occurring only once. Sequencing was performed on peripheral blood, taken on day 0 of AZD1222 vaccination. These receptors originate from an adult in good health. Both conserved end residues are part of each CDR3. A D gene is named only where the DNA matches it firmly. Some rows mark clone size as missing; the rest say once, few, many or name a class of expanded clone.

v_gene	d_gene	j_gene	abundance	CDR3nt	CDR3aa
TRBV2	TRBD2	TRBJ2-7	.	TGTGCCAGCAGGTGGACTAGCTCCGAGCAGTACTTC	CASRWTSSEQYF
TRBV5-1	.	TRBJ2-5	.	TGCGCCAGCAGCATTCGCGGGGCTCCCCAAGAGACCCAGTACTTC	CASSIRGAPQETQYF
TRBV19	TRBD2	TRBJ2-3	.	TGTGCCAGTAGTCCAGGACTAGCGGGACATAGCACAGATACGCAGTATTTT	CASSPGLAGHSTDTQYF
TRBV5-1	TRBD1	TRBJ2-7	.	TGCGCCAGCAGCTTGGAGGGACAGGGGGTGTCCGAGCAGTACTTC	CASSLEGQGVSEQYF
TRBV6-5	.	TRBJ2-2	.	TGTGCCAGCAGTTACCAAGTGGACAACACCGGGGAGCTGTTTTTT	CASSYQVDNTGELFF
TRBV6-5	.	TRBJ1-6	.	TGTGCCAGCAGATGGACTGGCGAGAAAAATTCACCCCTCCACTTT	CASRWTGEKNSPLHF
TRBV18	.	TRBJ1-3	.	TGTGCCAGCTCACCCAACAGATCTGGAAACACCATATATTTT	CASSPNRSGNTIYF
TRBV18	.	TRBJ2-7	few	TGTGCCAGCTCACCAAGGGACGAGCAGTACTTC	CASSPRDEQYF
TRBV30	.	TRBJ1-5	.	TGTGCCTGGAGCCCGAATATCAATCAGCCCCAGCATTTT	CAWSPNINQPQHF
TRBV2	TRBD1	TRBJ1-3	.	TGTGCCAGCAGTGGAGGACAGGGCTTCTCTGGAAACACCATATATTTT	CASSGGQGFSGNTIYF
TRBV29-1	TRBD1	TRBJ1-2	.	TGCAGCGCTGACCCATCGGGACAGGGGGCTTTTGGCTACACCTTC	CSADPSGQGAFGYTF
TRBV10-1	TRBD1	TRBJ1-1	.	TGCGCCAGCAGTGGACCGGGACAGGAAGCTTTCTTT	CASSGPGQEAFF
TRBV6-4	.	TRBJ2-5	.	TGTGCCAGCAGTCGGGACGCACAAGAGACCCAGTACTTC	CASSRDAQETQYF
TRBV3-1/TRBV3-2	TRBD2	TRBJ2-1	.	TGTGCCAGCAGCCAAGGTCTAGCGGGAGCCGAGCAGTTCTTC	CASSQGLAGAEQFF
TRBV5-1	TRBD1	TRBJ1-6	.	TGCGCCAGCAGTGACAGGGGTTTCGGCAATTCACCCCTCCACTTT	CASSDRGFGNSPLHF
TRBV5-4	.	TRBJ2-7	.	TGTGCCAGCAGCTCTCCTATTGGCGCGGGGATTGTCTACGAGCAGTACTTC	CASSSPIGAGIVYEQYF
TRBV6-5	.	TRBJ1-2	.	TGTGCCAGCAGTCCCGGAGGTCACCTCCGGGGCTACACCTTC	CASSPGGHLRGYTF
TRBV5-1	TRBD1	TRBJ2-3	.	TGCGCCAGCAACGAACAGGGGTTGATCACAGATACGCAGTATTTT	CASNEQGLITDTQYF
TRBV6-2/TRBV6-3	.	TRBJ1-1	few	TGTGCCAGCAGTTACCTGGGTACTGAAGCTTTCTTT	CASSYLGTEAFF
TRBV27	.	TRBJ2-7	.	TGTGCCAGCAGTTTATATTGGGACCAGACCTACGAGCAGTACTTC	CASSLYWDQTYEQYF
TRBV6-5	.	TRBJ1-4	.	TGTGCCAGTTACAATGAAAAACTGTTTTTT	CASYNEKLFF
TRBV27	.	TRBJ1-1	.	TGTGCCAGCAGTTTATCCAGCTCGTTACAGGTTGTCACTGAAGCTTTCTTT	CASSLSSSLQVVTEAFF
TRBV19	.	TRBJ2-2	.	TGTGCCAGTAGGGCGAACACCGGGGAGCTGTTTTTT	CASRANTGELFF
TRBV6-1	.	TRBJ1-1	.	TGTGCCAGCAGTGAAGGATGGGACATGAACACTGAAGCTTTCTTT	CASSEGWDMNTEAFF
TRBV30	TRBD2	TRBJ2-7	.	TGTGCCTGGAGTGTACTAGGGCTAGCGGGGGGCTACGAGCAGTACTTC	CAWSVLGLAGGYEQYF
TRBV7-3	.	TRBJ2-2	.	TGTGCCAGCAGTCTGCCGAGCACCGGGGAGCTGTTTTTT	CASSLPSTGELFF
TRBV29-1	TRBD1	TRBJ1-1	.	TGCAGCGTTGGACAGGGGGTTATCACTGAAGCTTTCTTT	CSVGQGVITEAFF
TRBV7-9	.	TRBJ2-5	.	TGTGCCAGCAGCTTTACTCGGCCAGGCGCACAAGAGACCCAGTACTTC	CASSFTRPGAQETQYF
TRBV29-1	TRBD1	TRBJ2-7	.	TGCAGCGTCCCGGGACAGGGCTCCTACGAGCAGTACTTC	CSVPGQGSYEQYF
TRBV18	.	TRBJ1-2	.	TGTGCCAGCTCACCAGGGGCAGGGAATGGCTACACCTTC	CASSPGAGNGYTF
TRBV28	.	TRBJ2-7	once	TGTGCCAGCAGTTTCGCCAACACAGGGCGAAAGGGCGAGCAGTACTTC	CASSFANTGRKGEQYF
TRBV18	.	TRBJ1-5	.	TGTGCCAGCTCACCACCCGGGGGGGGCAATCAGCCCCAGCATTTT	CASSPPGGGNQPQHF
TRBV2	TRBD2	TRBJ2-3	once	TGTGCCAGCAGCGGACTAGAGAGCACAGATACGCAGTATTTT	CASSGLESTDTQYF
TRBV6-6	TRBD2	TRBJ2-7	.	TGTGCCAGCAGTGCGCTAGCGGGAATCTACGAGCAGTACTTC	CASSALAGIYEQYF
TRBV11-1	TRBD1	TRBJ1-1	.	TGTGCCAGCAGCGAGCAGGGGGCGTACACTGAAGCTTTCTTT	CASSEQGAYTEAFF
TRBV5-1	.	TRBJ2-7	.	TGCGCCAGCAGTTCTGACTACGAGCAGTACTTC	CASSSDYEQYF
TRBV5-1	.	TRBJ1-5	.	TGCGCCAGCAGCTTGGACAGCGTAACTTGGCCCCAGCATTTT	CASSLDSVTWPQHF
TRBV6-5	TRBD1	TRBJ1-6	.	TGTGCCAGCAGCGACAGGGGGAATTCACCCCTCCACTTT	CASSDRGNSPLHF
TRBV5-1	.	TRBJ2-1	.	TGCGCCAGCAGCTTGGGGCCAGGGACCTACAATGAGCAGTTCTTC	CASSLGPGTYNEQFF
TRBV5-4	TRBD2	TRBJ2-1	.	TGTGCCCACGGGACTACCCGATACAATGAGCAGTTCTTC	CAHGTTRYNEQFF